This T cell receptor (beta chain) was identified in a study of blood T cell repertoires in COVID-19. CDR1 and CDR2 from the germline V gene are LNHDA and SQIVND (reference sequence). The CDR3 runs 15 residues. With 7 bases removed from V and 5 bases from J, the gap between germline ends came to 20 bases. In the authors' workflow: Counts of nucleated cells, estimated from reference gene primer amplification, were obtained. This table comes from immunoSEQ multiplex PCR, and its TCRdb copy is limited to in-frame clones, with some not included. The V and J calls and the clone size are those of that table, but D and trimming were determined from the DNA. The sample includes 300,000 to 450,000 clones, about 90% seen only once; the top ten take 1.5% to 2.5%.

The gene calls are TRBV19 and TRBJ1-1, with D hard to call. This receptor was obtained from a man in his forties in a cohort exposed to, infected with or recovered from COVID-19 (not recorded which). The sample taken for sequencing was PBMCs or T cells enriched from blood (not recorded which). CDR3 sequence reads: CASNRAGTRETEAFF. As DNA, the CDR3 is TGTGCCAGTAATCGAGCAGGCACACGGGAGACTGAAGCTTTCTTT.